This TCR beta chain originates from a study of OX40 agonist ivuxolimab in advanced cancers. Some clones are missing from TCRdb's copy, which holds only in-frame ones; the method was immunoSEQ multiplex PCR. The sample comprises under 85,000 clones, around 78% of which are singletons, and about 5.4% rests with the top ten. Individuals having autoimmune disease history or systemic immunosuppression were not enrolled. About this clone: This sample also contains other DNA sequences that code for the same CDR3.

Looked up from germline, CDR1 is SGHTA and CDR2 is FQGNSA. Trimming pared 3 bases from V and 2 bases from J, leaving 11 bases between. This CDR3 comprises 15 residues. The clonotype originates from an adult with an advanced solid tumor such as melanoma, head and neck, liver or kidney cancer. V usage is TRBV7-2 and J usage is TRBJ1-3; maybe TRBD1 (5 bases). Here the sequenced sample was CD4+ or CD8+ T cells sorted from blood, taken in a trial of the OX40 agonist ivuxolimab. CDR3 protein: CASSLGRGTGNTIYF. The CDR3 DNA reads TGTGCCAGCAGCTTGGGTAGGGGCACTGGAAACACCATATATTTT. Full variable domain (rest looked up from reference TRBV7-2 and TRBJ1-3): GAGVSQSPSNKVTEKGKDVELRCDPISGHTALYWYRQSLGQGLEFLIYFQGNSAPDKSGLPSDRFSAERTGGSVSTLTIQRTQQEDSAVYLCASSLGRGTGNTIYFGEGSWLTVV.